Listed below are T cell receptor beta chains from one sample, sequenced in a study of cytotoxic CD8 clonotypes in ibrutinib-treated CLL. Assay: immunoSEQ multiplex PCR; the TCRdb copy retains only in-frame clones and omits some. The repertoire holds about 300,000 clones, with 76% as singletons. Sequenced here: PBMCs, sampled at disease progression, from a patient treated with ibrutinib. The receptors shown here come from a human donor with chronic lymphocytic leukemia. The CDR3 runs from the conserved cysteine through the conserved F or W. Each record gives: V gene, clone size, J gene, D gene, CDR3 protein, CDR3 DNA. D genes are given only for firm matches. The size field is filled for only some rows; it gives once, few, many or a size class.

>TRBV7-6|few|TRBJ2-5|.
CASSLESGEGETQYF
TGTGCCAGCAGCTTAGAGTCAGGGGAGGGGGAGACCCAGTACTTC
>TRBV10-3|.|TRBJ2-2|.
CAISEEGTGELFF
TGTGCCATCAGTGAGGAGGGAACCGGGGAGCTGTTTTTT
>TRBV11-3|.|TRBJ1-1|.
CASSRDGTNTEAFF
TGTGCCAGCAGTCGGGACGGGACGAACACTGAAGCTTTCTTT
>TRBV6-7|.|TRBJ1-1|TRBD1
CASSYTGVTEAFF
TGTGCCAGCAGTTACACAGGGGTGACTGAAGCTTTCTTT
>TRBV7-2|.|TRBJ2-1|.
CASSLSLYNEQFF
TGTGCCAGCAGCTTATCTCTCTACAATGAGCAGTTCTTC
>TRBV9|.|TRBJ1-2|.
CASSVADSNYGYTF
TGTGCCAGCAGCGTCGCGGACTCTAACTATGGCTACACCTTC
>TRBV2|few|TRBJ2-7|.
CASQVAGAYEQYF
TGTGCCAGCCAGGTGGCAGGAGCCTACGAGCAGTACTTC
>TRBV4-1|.|TRBJ1-2|.
CASSHSNGDYGYTF
TGCGCCAGCAGCCATTCCAACGGGGACTATGGCTACACCTTC
>TRBV6-1|.|TRBJ1-5|.
CASSDGTGTLGNQPQHF
TGTGCCAGCAGTGATGGTACAGGGACCCTGGGCAATCAGCCCCAGCATTTT
>TRBV6-5|.|TRBJ1-2|TRBD1
CASSPTTGGNGYTF
TGTGCCAGCAGCCCTACGACAGGGGGCAATGGCTACACCTTC
>TRBV6-4|.|TRBJ2-3|TRBD2
CASSARMGGSSTDTQYF
TGTGCCAGCAGTGCCCGGATGGGCGGGAGCAGCACAGATACGCAGTATTTT
>TRBV28|.|TRBJ2-7|.
CASSPSRPGLAIYEQYF
TGTGCCAGCAGTCCATCCCGGCCAGGATTGGCCATCTACGAGCAGTACTTC
>TRBV2|.|TRBJ2-7|TRBD2
CASSEGGLVNEQYF
TGTGCCAGCAGTGAAGGGGGACTAGTCAACGAGCAGTACTTC
>TRBV7-3|.|TRBJ2-1|TRBD2
CASSPPGLAGRNEQFF
TGTGCCAGCAGCCCCCCGGGACTAGCGGGGAGGAATGAGCAGTTCTTC
>TRBV29-1|.|TRBJ1-2|.
CSVGALRATGNYGYTF
TGCAGCGTTGGGGCCCTCCGGGCCACAGGGAACTATGGCTACACCTTC
>TRBV6-5|.|TRBJ2-1|TRBD2
CASGGRVYNEQFF
TGTGCCAGCGGCGGGAGGGTCTACAATGAGCAGTTCTTC
>TRBV5-1|few|TRBJ2-7|TRBD1
CASSFWGQGDYEQYF
TGCGCCAGCAGCTTTTGGGGACAGGGGGACTACGAGCAGTACTTC
>TRBV10-2|.|TRBJ2-5|TRBD2
CASRLPGTSGRGGETQYF
TGCGCCAGCAGACTACCCGGGACTAGCGGGAGAGGGGGAGAGACCCAGTACTTC
>TRBV5-1|.|TRBJ2-1|TRBD2
CASGRAEQPYNEQFF
TGCGCCAGCGGGAGGGCCGAGCAGCCCTACAATGAGCAGTTCTTC
>TRBV18|.|TRBJ1-2|.
CASSPPFLGFGYGYTF
TGTGCCAGCTCACCACCGTTTCTGGGGTTCGGCTATGGCTACACCTTC
>TRBV5-6|few|TRBJ2-4|.
CASSLGNIQYF
TGTGCCAGCAGCTTGGGGAACATTCAGTACTTC
>TRBV27|.|TRBJ2-1|TRBD1
CASSRPQTGGGWNEQFF
TGTGCCAGCAGTCGGCCCCAAACAGGGGGAGGTTGGAATGAGCAGTTCTTC